Each of the 32 T cell receptor beta chains below was sequenced from the same sample in a study of shared clonotypes between healthy human individuals. Profiling relied on immunoSEQ multiplex PCR, and the TCRdb table lists in-frame clones only, not all of them. The sample lists about 980,000 clones, about 80% occurring once. Material for sequencing was memory CD4+ T cells sorted from blood. Subset specified: CD45RA-negative fraction. The receptors were sampled from a man younger than 35 in good health.

The J gene is TRBJ1-2, the V gene TRBV27, with D unresolved. V shed 5 bases and J shed 11 bases, with 18 bases lying between them. This CDR3 has 13 residues. Germline V CDR1 and CDR2: MNHEY, SMNVEV (reference sequence). The CDR3 protein is CASSPPDGRRYTF. As DNA, the CDR3 is TGTGCCAGCAGTCCCCCCGACGGGAGGAGGTACACCTTC.

The rearrangement links TRBV5-4 to TRBJ1-5, with D maybe TRBD1 (5 bases). In germline, CDR1 is SGHNT, CDR2 YYREEE (reference sequence). The CDR3 has 15 amino acids. V was shortened by 9 bases and J by 6 bases, with 22 bases between the two germline ends. The CDR3 bases are TGTGCCACCACCCATGGGGGGAAGGGCTCTCAGCCCCAGCATTTT. The encoded protein is CATTHGGKGSQPQHF.

The chain is built from TRBV4-1 and TRBJ1-4, with a tentative D call TRBD1 (5 bases). Trimming stripped 0 bases from V and 8 bases from J, with 19 bases between. Germline loops: CDR1 MGHRA, CDR2 YSYEKL. The CDR3 extends over 17 amino acids. The CDR3 protein is CASSQEGRADGDEKLFF. The CDR3 DNA reads as TGCGCCAGCAGCCAAGAGGGGAGGGCAGATGGGGACGAAAAACTGTTTTTT.

This rearrangement joins TRBV6-6 to TRBJ1-1; D call uncertain. CDR3 size: 14 residues. Germline lookup yields CDR1 MNHNY and CDR2 SVGAGI (reference sequence). The V end lost 2 bases, the J end lost 0 bases, and 7 bases lay between the germline ends. The CDR3 DNA reads as TGTGCCAGCAGTTACGGGCCCCTGAACACTGAAGCTTTCTTT. This gives the protein CASSYGPLNTEAFF.

The chain recombines TRBV6-5 with TRBJ2-5, with 9 bases aligning to TRBD1. The V gene end was trimmed by 4 bases and the J gene end by 9 bases; junction bases not matched to a gene: 9. The germline CDR1 and CDR2 sequences are MNHEY and SVGAGI. CDR3 size: 14 residues. The CDR3 DNA is TGTGCCAGCAGTTTCCGGGACAGGGCAGGGCCCCAGTACTTC. Its protein is CASSFRDRAGPQYF.

This clone has more than one count but fewer than ten. This chain uses TRBV9 with TRBJ2-1; D is unresolved. Germline loops: CDR1 SGDLS, CDR2 YYNGEE. V dropped 3 bases and J dropped 3 bases, with 4 bases sitting between them. The CDR3 has 12 amino acids. The CDR3 nucleotides are TGTGCCAGCAGCGGCGACTACAATGAGCAGTTCTTC. Its translation: CASSGDYNEQFF.

This chain connects TRBV2 to TRBJ2-7, with D possibly TRBD2 on 5 matching bases. V was cut by 1 base and J by 2 bases, with 6 bases left in between. CDR3 length equals 13 residues. In germline, CDR1 is SNHLY, CDR2 FYNNEI. The CDR3 reads CASSEGTAYEQYF. The CDR3, as DNA: TGTGCCAGCAGTGAAGGGACTGCCTACGAGCAGTACTTC.

The chain links TRBV28 to TRBJ1-2; D is unclear. Deletions cut 8 bases from V and 2 bases from J, with 9 bases between. CDR1 is MDHEN and CDR2 is SYDVKM in the germline V gene. CDR3 length equals 12 residues. DNA of the CDR3: TGTGCCAGCGGCGAGGGAAACTATGGCTACACCTTC. Its translation: CASGEGNYGYTF.

In DNA form, the CDR3 reads TGTGCCAGCATCGCCGCCGCCACCGGGGAGCAGTTCTTC. Amino acids: CASIAAATGEQFF. This rearrangement joins TRBV6-1 to TRBJ2-1, with no clear D. Germline CDR1 and CDR2: MNHNS and SASEGT. This CDR3 spans 13 amino acids. Trimming stripped 7 bases from V and 10 bases from J, with 17 bases between.

The rearrangement joins TRBV6-5 to TRBJ2-1; D is possibly TRBD2 (6 bases). V shed 6 bases and J shed 8 bases, with 14 bases lying between them. Germline V gene lookup returns CDR1 MNHEY and CDR2 SVGAGI. The CDR3 spans 13 residues. Here the CDR3 reads CASRLLRGYEQFF. The CDR3 region has the DNA TGTGCCAGCAGGTTACTACGGGGGTATGAGCAGTTCTTC.

This CDR3 is CASSIGEVYSETQYF. The CDR3 DNA reads TGTGCCAGTAGTATAGGTGAAGTATATTCGGAGACCCAGTACTTC. The V gene is TRBV19, the J gene TRBJ2-5; D unresolved. Germline V gene data show CDR1 as LNHDA and CDR2 as SQIVND (reference sequence). CDR3 length: 15 amino acids. Trimming left V 1 base short and J 5 bases short, with 14 bases between.

The chain recombines TRBV7-9 with TRBJ2-2; 7 nucleotides match TRBD1. With 7 bases clipped from V and 0 bases from J, the junction kept 2 bases outside the gene matches. The CDR3 is made up of 14 amino acids. The V gene's germline CDR1 is SEHNR and CDR2 FQNEAQ (reference sequence). In DNA, the CDR3 is TGTGCCAGCATACAGGGGACGAACACCGGGGAGCTGTTTTTT. It specifies CASIQGTNTGELFF.

This chain joins TRBV7-9 and TRBJ2-7, with TRBD1 identical over 9 bases. The germline CDR1 and CDR2 sequences are SEHNR and FQNEAQ (reference sequence). Trimming at V came to 5 bases and at J to 6 bases, leaving 2 bases not matched to a gene. The CDR3 consists of 12 residues. The CDR3 reads CASSMTGGEQYF. In nucleotides, the CDR3 is TGTGCCAGCAGCATGACAGGGGGCGAGCAGTACTTC.

V and J are TRBV5-8 and TRBJ2-3; D is perhaps TRBD1 or TRBD2 (5 bases each). This CDR3 is 14 amino acids long. Trimming removed 9 bases at V and 2 bases at J, with 16 bases between. The germline CDR1 and CDR2 sequences are SGHTS and YDEGEE. In DNA form, the CDR3 reads TGTGCCACCAGAATGGGGGTGCTCACAGATACGCAGTATTTT. It is translated as CATRMGVLTDTQYF.

In this sample, this clone turned up once. This sequence joins TRBV7-3 and TRBJ2-3, with D possibly being TRBD1 (5 bases). The V end was cut by 2 bases, the J end by 4 bases, with 10 bases between. Germline CDR1 and CDR2: SGHTA and FQGTGA. The CDR3 runs to 14 residues. For the CDR3, the DNA is TGTGCCAGCAGCTTATCCAGGGATGCAGATACGCAGTATTTT. Its translation: CASSLSRDADTQYF.

This chain joins TRBV19 and TRBJ1-1, with 10 bases matching TRBD1. The CDR3 spans 14 residues. The V segment lost 9 bases and the J segment 3 bases; nucleotides outside the gene matches: 7. Per germline, CDR1 LNHDA and CDR2 SQIVND (reference sequence). This CDR3 reads CASRDGTGDTEAFF. DNA for the CDR3: TGTGCCAGCAGAGATGGGACAGGGGACACTGAAGCTTTCTTT.

V gene TRBV25-1 combines with J gene TRBJ1-5; the D is unclear. Deletions cut 6 bases from V and 9 bases from J, with 9 bases between. The CDR3 runs 11 residues. In germline, CDR1 is MGHDK, CDR2 SYGVNS. As DNA, the CDR3 is TGTGCCAGCAGCGGAGACGGGCCCCAGCATTTT. Amino acids: CASSGDGPQHF.

The chain uses TRBV13 and TRBJ1-1; 11 nucleotides align to TRBD1. With V trimmed by 8 bases and J by 0 bases, 8 bases remained unmatched. CDR1 and CDR2 (germline): PRHDT, FYEKMQ (reference sequence). The CDR3 has 16 amino acids. DNA for the CDR3: TGTGCCAGCCAAATGGGACAGGGGGTTTTGAACACTGAAGCTTTCTTT. It is translated as CASQMGQGVLNTEAFF.

The gene calls are TRBV2 and TRBJ2-2; TRBD1 agrees at 8 bases. CDR1 is SNHLY, CDR2 FYNNEI, per germline. Losses at the gene ends were 4 bases for V and 6 bases for J; bases not matched to a gene: 4. The CDR3 is made up of 14 amino acids. CDR3 sequence: CASSVPGGPGELFF. The CDR3 DNA follows: TGTGCCAGCAGTGTTCCAGGGGGCCCCGGGGAGCTGTTTTTT.

The chain links TRBV28 to TRBJ2-3; D is perhaps TRBD1 (5 bases). This CDR3 has 14 amino acids. Trimming cost V 8 bases and J 4 bases, with 16 bases left between them. Germline assignment: CDR1 MDHEN and CDR2 SYDVKM. CDR3 in DNA: TGTGCCAGCTCATGGGGCTCTAGGGCAGATACGCAGTATTTT. Translation: CASSWGSRADTQYF.

The chain has TRBV5-1 and TRBJ2-5; D uncertain. Per the germline V gene, CDR1 is SGHRS and CDR2 is YFSETQ. The CDR3 is 14 residues long. Deletions cut 5 bases from V and 4 bases from J, with 15 bases between. CDR3 loop: CASRSGLSTETQYF. CDR3 nucleotides: TGCGCCAGCAGGTCCGGGCTAAGTACAGAGACCCAGTACTTC.

This chain joins TRBV19 and TRBJ2-1; D is unclear. Germline values: CDR1 LNHDA, CDR2 SQIVND (reference sequence). CDR3 length equals 13 residues. The V end lost 5 bases, the J end lost 0 bases, and 5 bases lay between the germline ends. This CDR3 reads CASSGYSYNEQFF. CDR3 coding DNA: TGTGCCAGTAGTGGATACTCCTACAATGAGCAGTTCTTC.

The chain uses TRBV6-5 and TRBJ2-5; D gene uncertain. Germline CDR1 and CDR2: MNHEY and SVGAGI. The CDR3 runs to 14 residues. V lost 2 bases and J 1 base, leaving 8 bases between the germline ends. The DNA of the CDR3 is TGTGCCAGCAGTTACGGACCCCTCCAAGAGACCCAGTACTTC. Protein sequence: CASSYGPLQETQYF.

The rearrangement joins TRBV9 to TRBJ2-1; TRBD2 aligns across 7 bases. Trimming took 3 bases from V and 5 from J; bases not matched to a gene: 8. Germline loops: CDR1 SGDLS, CDR2 YYNGEE. The CDR3 consists of 15 residues. DNA for the CDR3: TGTGCCAGCAGCGCAGGCGGGGGTCGAGACAATGAGCAGTTCTTC. This encodes CASSAGGGRDNEQFF. Full variable domain (remainder filled in from reference TRBV9 and TRBJ2-1): DSGVTQTPKHLITATGQRVTLRCSPRSGDLSVYWYQQSLDQGLQFLIQYYNGEERAKGNILERFSAQQFPDLHSELNLSSLELGDSALYFCASSAGGGRDNEQFFGPGTRLTVL.

The genes are TRBV28 and TRBJ1-6, with 11 positions matching TRBD1. Germline-derived CDR1 and CDR2 are MDHEN and SYDVKM. Germline trimming cut 6 bases from V and 5 bases from J; bases unmatched to any gene: 9. The CDR3 is 17 amino acids. CDR3 coding DNA: TGTGCCAGCAGGGGCCTCGGACAGGGGGCCAATAATTCACCCCTCCACTTT. This codes for CASRGLGQGANNSPLHF.

The chain is built from TRBV18 and TRBJ2-2; D unclear. Germline values: CDR1 KGHSH, CDR2 LQKENI. The CDR3 extends over 12 amino acids. V was trimmed by 3 bases and J by 7 bases, leaving 6 bases between them. The CDR3 loop reads CASSPEVGELFF. CDR3 DNA: TGTGCCAGCTCACCTGAGGTCGGGGAGCTGTTTTTT.

This clone was picked up a small number of times. V and J are TRBV11-3 and TRBJ2-1; D is uncertain. The V and J ends lost 0 bases and 3 bases respectively, with 3 bases between them. CDR3 size: 13 residues. The V gene's germline CDR1 is SGHNT and CDR2 YENEEA. For the CDR3, the DNA is TGTGCCAGCAGCTTAGAAGACTACAATGAGCAGTTCTTC. This translates into CASSLEDYNEQFF.

The CDR3 here is CAISVGRLAANTGELFF. CDR3 DNA sequence: TGTGCCATCAGTGTCGGGCGACTAGCGGCAAACACCGGGGAGCTGTTTTTT. The rearrangement links TRBV10-3 to TRBJ2-2; TRBD2 aligns across 9 bases. The V gene's germline CDR1 is ENHRY and CDR2 SYGVKD. With V trimmed by 4 bases and J by 2 bases, 8 bases remained unmatched. CDR3 size: 17 residues.

This clone showed up just a few times. This sequence joins TRBV2 and TRBJ2-3; TRBD1 might be the D (5 bases). V was clipped by 11 bases and J by 2 bases, with 14 bases between them. Germline V gives CDR1 SNHLY, CDR2 FYNNEI. The length of the CDR3 is 13 residues. The CDR3 protein is CAGSTEHTDTQYF. CDR3 nucleotides: TGTGCCGGATCGACAGAGCACACAGATACGCAGTATTTT.

This chain joins TRBV10-2 and TRBJ2-7; 7 bases are shared with TRBD2. The CDR3 is made up of 18 amino acids. The germline V gene encodes CDR1 WSHSY and CDR2 SAAADI. The junction had 22 bases not matched to a gene; V was cut back by 4 bases and J by 7 bases. The CDR3 DNA sequence: TGCGCCAGCAGTGGGAGGAACACGATGAATGGGGGGGGGTCGGAGCAGTACTTC. This codes for CASSGRNTMNGGGSEQYF.

The chain is built from TRBV11-3 and TRBJ2-5; D gene uncertain. Trimming shortened V by 2 bases and J by 0 bases, and 7 bases separated the two germline ends. The germline V gene encodes CDR1 SGHNT and CDR2 YENEEA. The length of the CDR3 is 14 residues. CDR3 bases: TGTGCCAGCAGCTTATCGCAGCACCAAGAGACCCAGTACTTC. This translates into CASSLSQHQETQYF.

The V gene is TRBV10-1, the J gene TRBJ2-5; the D is unclear. The ends were cut back, 4 bases at V and 3 bases at J, with 12 bases in the middle. This CDR3 is 14 amino acids long. Per the germline V gene, CDR1 is WNHNN and CDR2 is SYGVQD (reference sequence). The CDR3 region is CASSGAATEETQYF. The DNA of the CDR3 is TGCGCCAGCAGTGGGGCCGCTACGGAAGAGACCCAGTACTTC.